This TCR beta chain was recovered during a study of OX40 agonist ivuxolimab in advanced cancers. On the study more broadly: Patients took ivuxolimab, an agonistic anti-OX40 (CD134) antibody. Recorded diagnoses for dose-escalation patients were hepatocellular carcinoma, melanoma, renal cell or head and neck cancer. Checkpoint inhibitors had been given previously to over 30% of patients.

The CDR3 is 16 residues long. Trimming left V 4 bases short and J 2 bases short, with 14 bases between. CDR1 and CDR2 from the germline V gene are MRHNA and SNTAGT. General observations from the study: CD8+ T cells averaged more expanded clones than CD4+.

This clone was observed a few times. The antigen remains undetermined. TCRdb keeps only in-frame clones here, not all; method: immunoSEQ multiplex PCR. The table has about 76,000 clones, around 87% seen once. The sample here was CD4+ or CD8+ T cells sorted from blood, taken in a trial of the OX40 agonist ivuxolimab. The receptor comes from an adult with an advanced solid tumor such as melanoma, head and neck, liver or kidney cancer. The chain carries TRBV6-4 and TRBJ1-4; D is possibly TRBD1 (5 bases). The CDR3 protein is CASSAGAGATNEKLFF. The CDR3 region has the DNA TGTGCCAGCAGTGCTGGGGCAGGCGCTACTAATGAAAAACTGTTTTTT.